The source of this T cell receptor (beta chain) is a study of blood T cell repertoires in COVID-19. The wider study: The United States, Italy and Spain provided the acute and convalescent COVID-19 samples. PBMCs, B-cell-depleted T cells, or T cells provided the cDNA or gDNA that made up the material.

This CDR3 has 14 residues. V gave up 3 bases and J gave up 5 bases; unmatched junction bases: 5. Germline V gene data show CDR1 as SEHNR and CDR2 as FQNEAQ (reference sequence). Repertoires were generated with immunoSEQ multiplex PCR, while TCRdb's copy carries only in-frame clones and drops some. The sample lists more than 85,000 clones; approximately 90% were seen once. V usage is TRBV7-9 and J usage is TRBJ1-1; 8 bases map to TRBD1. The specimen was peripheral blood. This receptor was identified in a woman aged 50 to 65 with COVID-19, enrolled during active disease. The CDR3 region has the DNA TGTGCCAGCAGCTTCCCAGGGGGCAGGACTGAAGCTTTCTTT. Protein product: CASSFPGGRTEAFF.